This section outlines one T cell receptor (beta chain) sequence together with its context. This sample stems from a study of cytomegalovirus exposure and HLA in healthy donors. Per germline, CDR1 SGHTA and CDR2 FQGNSA. CDR3 length: 13 amino acids. J gave up 7 bases and V 5 bases, and 4 bases lay outside the gene matches. In the PCR, 60 Vbeta and 13 Jbeta primers were used. The assay was immunoSEQ multiplex PCR, and TCRdb's table has in-frame clones only and misses some. The sample has roughly 120,000 clones, 79% seen once. The chain couples TRBV7-2 to TRBJ1-1, with TRBD1 matching over 10 bases. Sequences were obtained from PBMCs. The sequence derives from a young man in good health and CMV-seronegative. CDR3 nucleotide sequence: TGTGCCAGCAGCGCGGGACAGGGGTTTGAAGCTTTCTTT. This encodes CASSAGQGFEAFF.